This TCR beta chain was documented in a study of Ad26.COV2.S vaccination and SARS-CoV-2 variants. Findings and limits, study-wide: Reportedly, spike-specific CD8+ and CD4+ T cell responses achieved substantial breadth once vaccination had taken place.

Treatment specified: about 20 received Ad26.COV2.S at low or high dose, single or two shots; about 5 received placebo; per-sample allocation not given. Day 63 following the first vaccine or placebo injection was when the samples were taken. The shot given was an Ad26 vector that makes Wuhan-strain SARS-CoV-2 spike. In germline, CDR1 is MNHNS, CDR2 SASEGT. CDR3 length: 15 amino acids. V was cut by 1 base and J by 1 base, with 10 bases left in between. To note about this clone: Its target is not known.

Data came from immunoSEQ multiplex PCR; TCRdb stores just in-frame clones and leaves some out. The sample lists more than 300,000 clones, 80% to 90% occurring once. The chain recombines TRBV6-1 with TRBJ1-1; D is unresolved. The sample was peripheral blood, taken in a trial of Ad26.COV2.S vaccine versus placebo. This receptor was taken from a person aged 18-65 years who received the Ad26.COV2.S COVID-19 vaccine or a placebo. The CDR3 DNA is TGTGCCAGCAGTGAAGTTAGGGTAACGAACACTGAAGCTTTCTTT. Translation gives CASSEVRVTNTEAFF.